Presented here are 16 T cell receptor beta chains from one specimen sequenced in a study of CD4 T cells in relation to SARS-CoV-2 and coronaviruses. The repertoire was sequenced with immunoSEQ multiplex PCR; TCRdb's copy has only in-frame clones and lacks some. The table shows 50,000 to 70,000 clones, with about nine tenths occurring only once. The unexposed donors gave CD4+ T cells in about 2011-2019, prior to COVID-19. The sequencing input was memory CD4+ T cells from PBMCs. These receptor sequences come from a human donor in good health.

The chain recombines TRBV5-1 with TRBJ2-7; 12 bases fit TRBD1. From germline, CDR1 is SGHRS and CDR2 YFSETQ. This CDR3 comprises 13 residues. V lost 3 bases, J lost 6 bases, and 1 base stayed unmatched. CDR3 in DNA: TGCGCCAGCAGCTGGGACAGGGGGCGCGAGCAGTACTTC. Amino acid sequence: CASSWDRGREQYF.

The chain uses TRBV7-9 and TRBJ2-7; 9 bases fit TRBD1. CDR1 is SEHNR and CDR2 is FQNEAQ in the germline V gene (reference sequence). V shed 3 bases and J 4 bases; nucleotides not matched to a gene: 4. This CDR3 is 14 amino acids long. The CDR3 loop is CASSLDRGRYEQYF. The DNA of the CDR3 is TGTGCCAGCAGCTTGGACAGGGGTCGATACGAGCAGTACTTC.

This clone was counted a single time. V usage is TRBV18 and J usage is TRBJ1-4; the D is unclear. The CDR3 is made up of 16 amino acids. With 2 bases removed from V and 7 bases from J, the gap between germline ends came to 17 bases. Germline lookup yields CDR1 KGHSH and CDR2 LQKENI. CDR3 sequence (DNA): TGTGCCAGCTCACCAGTCGGGCAGGCCTTTGGTGAAAAACTGTTTTTT. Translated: CASSPVGQAFGEKLFF.

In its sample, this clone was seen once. CDR3 nucleotide sequence: TGTGCCAGCAGCCAACGAATAGCGGGAGAAGAGACCCAGTACTTC. Translating it yields CASSQRIAGEETQYF. V gene TRBV5-4 combines with J gene TRBJ2-5; 9 bases line up with TRBD2. Germline V lookup: CDR1 SGHNT, CDR2 YYREEE (reference sequence). V gave up 4 bases and J gave up 3 bases; unmatched junction bases: 7. The CDR3 sequence is 15 residues long.

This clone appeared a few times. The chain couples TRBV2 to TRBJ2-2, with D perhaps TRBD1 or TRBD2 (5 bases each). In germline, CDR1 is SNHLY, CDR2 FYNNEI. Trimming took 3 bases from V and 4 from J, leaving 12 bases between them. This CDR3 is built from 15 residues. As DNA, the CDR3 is TGTGCCAGCAGTGAGGGGGTACCGAGCACCGGGGAGCTGTTTTTT. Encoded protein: CASSEGVPSTGELFF.

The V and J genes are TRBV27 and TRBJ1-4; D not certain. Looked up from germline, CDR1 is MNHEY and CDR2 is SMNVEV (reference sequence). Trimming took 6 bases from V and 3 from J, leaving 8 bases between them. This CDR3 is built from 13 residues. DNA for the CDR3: TGTGCCAGCAGAACGTCAGCTAATGAAAAACTGTTTTTT. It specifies CASRTSANEKLFF.

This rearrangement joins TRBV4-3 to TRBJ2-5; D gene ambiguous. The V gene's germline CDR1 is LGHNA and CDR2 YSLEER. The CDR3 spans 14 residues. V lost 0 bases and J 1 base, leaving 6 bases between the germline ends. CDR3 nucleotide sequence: TGCGCCAGCAGCCAAGATTTGAGCCAAGAGACCCAGTACTTC. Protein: CASSQDLSQETQYF.

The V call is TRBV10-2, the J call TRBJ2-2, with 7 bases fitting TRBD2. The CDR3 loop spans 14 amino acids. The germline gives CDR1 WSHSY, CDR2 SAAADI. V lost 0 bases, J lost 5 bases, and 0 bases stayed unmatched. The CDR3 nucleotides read TGCGCCAGCAGTGAGTCGGGGGGGACCGGGGAGCTGTTTTTT. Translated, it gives CASSESGGTGELFF.

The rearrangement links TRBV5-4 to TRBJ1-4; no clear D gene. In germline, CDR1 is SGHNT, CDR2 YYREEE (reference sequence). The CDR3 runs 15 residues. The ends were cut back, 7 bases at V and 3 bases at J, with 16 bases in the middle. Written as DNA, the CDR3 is TGTGCCAGCCACACCACGCGTGGGTCTAATGAAAAACTGTTTTTT. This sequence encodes CASHTTRGSNEKLFF.

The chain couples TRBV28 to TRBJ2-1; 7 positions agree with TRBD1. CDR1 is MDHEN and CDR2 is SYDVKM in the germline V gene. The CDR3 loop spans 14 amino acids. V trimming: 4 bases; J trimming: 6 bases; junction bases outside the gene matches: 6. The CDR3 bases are TGTGCCAGCAGTTCCCCCGGGACAGCCAATGAGCAGTTCTTC. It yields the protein CASSSPGTANEQFF.

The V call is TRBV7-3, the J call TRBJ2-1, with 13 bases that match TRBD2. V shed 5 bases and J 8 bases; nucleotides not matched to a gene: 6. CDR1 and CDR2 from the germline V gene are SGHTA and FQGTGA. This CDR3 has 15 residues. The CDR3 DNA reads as TGTGCCAGCAGCCGGACTAGCGGGGGTTTAGATGAGCAGTTCTTC. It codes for CASSRTSGGLDEQFF.

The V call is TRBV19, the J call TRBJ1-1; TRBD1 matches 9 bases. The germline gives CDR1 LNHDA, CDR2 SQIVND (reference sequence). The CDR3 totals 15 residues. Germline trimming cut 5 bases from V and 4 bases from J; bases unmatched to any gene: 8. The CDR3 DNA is TGTGCCAGTAGTTCCTCCTTACAGGGGGCCACTGAAGCTTTCTTT. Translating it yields CASSSSLQGATEAFF.

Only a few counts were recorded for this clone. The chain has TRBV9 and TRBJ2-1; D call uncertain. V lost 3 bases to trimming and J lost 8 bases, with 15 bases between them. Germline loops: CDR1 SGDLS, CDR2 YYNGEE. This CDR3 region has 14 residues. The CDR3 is CASSALPEGDEQFF. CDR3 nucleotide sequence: TGTGCCAGCAGCGCACTACCCGAAGGCGATGAGCAGTTCTTC.

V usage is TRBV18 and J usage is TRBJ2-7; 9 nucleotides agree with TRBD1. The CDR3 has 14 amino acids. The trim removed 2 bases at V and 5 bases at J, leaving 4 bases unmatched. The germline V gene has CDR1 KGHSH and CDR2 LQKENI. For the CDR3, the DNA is TGTGCCAGCTCACCAAGGACAGGGGACAACGAGCAGTACTTC. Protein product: CASSPRTGDNEQYF.

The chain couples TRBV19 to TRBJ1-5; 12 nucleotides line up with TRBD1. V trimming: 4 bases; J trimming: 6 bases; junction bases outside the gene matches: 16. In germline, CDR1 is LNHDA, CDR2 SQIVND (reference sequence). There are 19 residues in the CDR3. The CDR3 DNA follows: TGTGCCAGTAGTACCTCCCCCGCCGGGACAGGGGGCGCGGGTCAGCCCCAGCATTTT. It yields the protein CASSTSPAGTGGAGQPQHF.

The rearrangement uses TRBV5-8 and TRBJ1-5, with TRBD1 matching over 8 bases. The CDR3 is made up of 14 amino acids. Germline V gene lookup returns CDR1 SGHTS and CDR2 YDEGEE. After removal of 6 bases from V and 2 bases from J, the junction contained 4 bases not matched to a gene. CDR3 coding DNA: TGTGCCAGCATAGGACAGGGCGGCAATCAGCCCCAGCATTTT. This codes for CASIGQGGNQPQHF.